The following is a TCR beta chain sequence with its context. Its antigen is as yet unknown. The data derive from a study of cytomegalovirus exposure and HLA in healthy donors. The study's findings and limits: Roughly uniform depth of sequencing across donors was assumed in presence/absence analyses.

This CDR3 has 15 amino acids. CDR1 is SGHRS and CDR2 is YFSETQ in the germline V gene. Losses at the gene ends were 4 bases for V and 7 bases for J; bases not matched to a gene: 6. It was with 60 Vbeta and 13 Jbeta primers that the PCR ran. Some clones are missing from TCRdb's copy, which holds only in-frame ones; the method was immunoSEQ multiplex PCR. The repertoire holds 200,000 or so clones, with roughly 80% as singletons. Sequenced sample: PBMCs. The source is a man aged 30-40 years in good health and CMV-seronegative. The V gene is TRBV5-1, the J gene TRBJ1-6, with 9 bases identical to TRBD1. The CDR3 protein is CASSPGDRDNSPLHF. For the CDR3, the DNA is TGCGCCAGCAGCCCCGGGGACAGGGACAATTCACCCCTCCACTTT.